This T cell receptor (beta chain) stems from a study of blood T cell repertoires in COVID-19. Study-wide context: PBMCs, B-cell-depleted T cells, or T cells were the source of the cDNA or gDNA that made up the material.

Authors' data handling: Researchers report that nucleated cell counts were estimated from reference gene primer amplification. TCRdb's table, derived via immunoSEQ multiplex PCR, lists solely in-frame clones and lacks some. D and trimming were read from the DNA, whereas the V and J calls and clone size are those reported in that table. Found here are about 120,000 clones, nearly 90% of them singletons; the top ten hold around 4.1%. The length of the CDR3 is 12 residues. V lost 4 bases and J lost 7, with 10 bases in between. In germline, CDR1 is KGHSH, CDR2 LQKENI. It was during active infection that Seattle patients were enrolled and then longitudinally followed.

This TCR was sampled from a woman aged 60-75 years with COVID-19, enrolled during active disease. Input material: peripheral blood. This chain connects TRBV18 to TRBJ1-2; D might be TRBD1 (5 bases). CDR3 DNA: TGTGCCAGCTCACTAGACAGCCGTGGCTACACCTTC. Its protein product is CASSLDSRGYTF. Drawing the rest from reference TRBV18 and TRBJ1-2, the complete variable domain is NAGVMQNPRHLVRRRGQEARLRCSPMKGHSHVYWYRQLPEEGLKFMVYLQKENIIDESGMPKERFSAEFPKEGPSILRIQQVVRGDSAAYFCASSLDSRGYTFGSGTRLTVV.